This entry lists 6 T cell receptor beta chains sequenced from one sample in a study of blood T cell repertoires in COVID-19 (dated by TCRdb to about 2020). Library preparation used the immunoSEQ multiplex PCR assay. Imported from immuneACCESS, the table was reduced by TCRdb to in-frame sequences with V and J called. These copies leave out some clones; in studies compared against another copy, an unresolved V gene accounts for under half, and the cause of the remainder is not known. Present in this sample are 200,000 to 300,000 clones, approximately 86% of which were seen just once. Less than 4% of the sample goes to the ten largest clones. What was sequenced was PBMCs or T cells enriched from blood (not recorded which). The receptors come from a woman aged 40 to 55 with acute COVID-19.

This clone was observed once. The chain uses TRBV6-5 and TRBJ1-2; possibly TRBD1 for D (6 bases). The germline CDR1 and CDR2 sequences are MNHEY and SVGAGI. V was pared by 8 bases and J by 0 bases, with 16 bases between. The CDR3 totals 15 residues. CDR3 bases: TGTGCCAGCGAGGCTTGGGGGCCAGCTAACTATGGCTACACCTTC. This gives the protein CASEAWGPANYGYTF.

The chain combines TRBV5-4 with TRBJ2-1, with 13 bases identical to TRBD2. This CDR3 comprises 20 residues. Germline lookup yields CDR1 SGHNT and CDR2 YYREEE (reference sequence). Trimming removed 3 bases from V and 0 bases from J; junction bases left unmatched: 12. The DNA of the CDR3 is TGTGCCAGCAGCTCGCCGGGACTAGCGGGAAGCCCCTCCTCCTACAATGAGCAGTTCTTC. Protein: CASSSPGLAGSPSSYNEQFF.

This rearrangement joins TRBV5-4 to TRBJ1-6; D is undetermined. The CDR3 has 14 amino acids. The germline V gene has CDR1 SGHNT and CDR2 YYREEE (reference sequence). V dropped 3 bases and J dropped 10 bases, with 14 bases sitting between them. The chain's CDR3 is CASSSQEVGSPLHF. The CDR3, as DNA: TGTGCCAGCAGCTCCCAAGAGGTCGGATCACCCCTCCACTTT.

The V and J genes are TRBV10-3 and TRBJ1-1; D perhaps matches TRBD1 (6 bases). V dropped 0 bases and J dropped 0 bases, with 14 bases sitting between them. The CDR3 is 17 residues long. Germline V CDR1 and CDR2: ENHRY, SYGVKD. CDR3 sequence (DNA): TGTGCCATCAGTGAGTCGGCGAGCAGGGGCATGAACACTGAAGCTTTCTTT. As protein: CAISESASRGMNTEAFF.

The chain joins TRBV27 to TRBJ1-4, with D possibly matching TRBD1 (6 bases). V lost 5 bases and J lost 7, with 11 bases in between. Germline lookup yields CDR1 MNHEY and CDR2 SMNVEV (reference sequence). CDR3 length equals 13 residues. The CDR3 protein is CASSPGTREKLFF. CDR3 DNA sequence: TGTGCCAGCAGTCCAGGGACACGTGAAAAACTGTTTTTT.

The chain couples TRBV18 to TRBJ2-3; 8 positions match TRBD2. The CDR3 contains 18 residues. V was pared by 0 bases and J by 3 bases, with 11 bases of the junction left unmatched. The germline CDR1 and CDR2 sequences are KGHSH and LQKENI. This chain's CDR3 is CASSPPGTPGLGTDTQYF. In nucleotides, the CDR3 is TGTGCCAGCTCACCACCGGGAACGCCGGGACTAGGGACAGATACGCAGTATTTT.